This T cell receptor beta chain was identified in a study of shared clonotypes between healthy human individuals. The assay was immunoSEQ multiplex PCR, and TCRdb's table has in-frame clones only and misses some. The repertoire holds approximately 2.3 million clones, with over 90% as singletons. With 2 bases clipped from V and 4 bases from J, the junction kept 10 bases outside the gene matches. This CDR3 is 18 amino acids long. The germline CDR1 and CDR2 sequences are SGHRS and YFSETQ. This chain connects TRBV5-1 to TRBJ2-1, with 12 bases identical to TRBD2. Sequenced input: naive CD4+ T cells from PBMCs. The sample's subset: CD45RA+ positively selected. The receptor was derived from a man aged 18 to 35 in good health. Some clones in this sample may be carry-over from other donors' samples. Here the CDR3 reads CASSFGLAGGPRYNEQFF. The CDR3 DNA reads TGCGCCAGCAGCTTCGGGCTAGCGGGAGGGCCGAGATACAATGAGCAGTTCTTC.